What follows are 8 T cell receptor beta chains derived from one specimen sequenced in a study of shared clonotypes between healthy human individuals. Some clones are missing from TCRdb's copy, which holds only in-frame ones; the method was immunoSEQ multiplex PCR. The data hold some 800,000 clones, with 80% to 95% observed a single time. Naive CD8 cells, CD45RO-negative and positively selected for CCR7, excluded terminally differentiated effector memory CD45RA+ cells. What was sequenced was naive CD8+ T cells sorted from blood. The receptors here all came from a young man in good health.

The chain joins TRBV13 to TRBJ2-3; D ambiguous. CDR1 PRHDT and CDR2 FYEKMQ come from the germline V gene (reference sequence). CDR3 length: 15 amino acids. Trimming pared 4 bases from V and 0 bases from J, leaving 11 bases between. The CDR3 loop is CASSSPTESTDTQYF. Here the CDR3 DNA reads TGTGCCAGCAGCTCCCCTACTGAGAGCACAGATACGCAGTATTTT.

This sequence joins TRBV5-1 and TRBJ2-3; 9 positions agree with TRBD1. The CDR3 extends over 14 amino acids. Per germline, CDR1 SGHRS and CDR2 YFSETQ. Unmatched junction bases numbered 5, after V lost 6 bases and J lost 3 bases. CDR3 DNA sequence: TGCGCCAGCACCAGGACAGGGGTAACAGATACGCAGTATTTT. It is translated as CASTRTGVTDTQYF.

The sample holds one count of this clone. The chain is built from TRBV5-1 and TRBJ1-1, with 11 bases identical to TRBD1. V lost 1 base to trimming and J lost 6 bases; unmatched junction nucleotides: 5. The germline V gene has CDR1 SGHRS and CDR2 YFSETQ. The CDR3 consists of 15 residues. CDR3 nucleotide sequence: TGCGCCAGCAGCTTGCGAGGACAGGGGGCAGCTGAAGCTTTCTTT. It codes for CASSLRGQGAAEAFF.

V is TRBV9 and J is TRBJ2-1, with no clear D. The germline V gene has CDR1 SGDLS and CDR2 YYNGEE. V dropped 7 bases and J dropped 8 bases, with 10 bases sitting between them. There are 11 residues in the CDR3. This CDR3 is CASGRVDEQFF. The CDR3 DNA sequence: TGTGCCAGCGGGCGAGTGGATGAGCAGTTCTTC.

This clone was detected once. This specimen includes other DNA sequences encoding the same CDR3. The CDR3 region is CASSYSPGQPQHF. CDR3 DNA: TGTGCCAGCAGTTACTCTCCTGGTCAGCCCCAGCATTTT. The chain is built from TRBV6-6 and TRBJ1-5; D is undetermined. V lost 0 bases, J lost 6 bases, and 6 bases lay in between. CDR1 and CDR2 from the germline V gene are MNHNY and SVGAGI (reference sequence). This CDR3 comprises 13 residues.

The chain uses TRBV10-2 and TRBJ2-1, with 9 bases aligning to TRBD2. CDR1 WSHSY and CDR2 SAAADI come from the germline V gene. V trimming: 6 bases; J trimming: 9 bases; junction bases outside the gene matches: 15. There are 16 residues in the CDR3. The CDR3 spells CASRGTVLAGGSEQFF. As DNA, the CDR3 is TGCGCCAGCAGAGGGACAGTACTAGCGGGCGGTAGTGAGCAGTTCTTC.

The J gene is TRBJ2-7, the V gene TRBV2, with unresolved D. Trimming stripped 4 bases from V and 7 bases from J, with 5 bases between. The CDR3 spans 10 residues. The germline CDR1 and CDR2 sequences are SNHLY and FYNNEI. The CDR3 sequence is CASSGKEQYF. The CDR3 DNA reads as TGTGCCAGCAGTGGGAAAGAGCAGTACTTC.

This chain links TRBV7-9 with TRBJ2-7, with 9 bases aligning to TRBD1. The CDR3 is 12 amino acids. Germline V lookup: CDR1 SEHNR, CDR2 FQNEAQ (reference sequence). V trimming: 11 bases; J trimming: 3 bases; junction bases outside the gene matches: 5. The chain's CDR3 is CAGRGQGYEQYF. The CDR3, as DNA: TGTGCCGGGAGGGGACAGGGCTACGAGCAGTACTTC. The full variable domain, in which reference TRBV7-9 and TRBJ2-7 provide the parts outside the CDR3, is DTGVSQNPRHKITKRGQNVTFRCDPISEHNRLYWYRQTLGQGPEFLTYFQNEAQLEKSRLLSDRFSAERPKGSFSTLEIQRTEQGDSAMYLCAGRGQGYEQYFGPGTRLTVT.